This T cell receptor beta chain emerged from a study of T cells in Graves' hyperthyroidism and ophthalmopathy. This clonotype was detected many times. Its target is unknown. Study-level points and caveats: The model predicted ophthalmopathy a median around six months before onset.

The V and J ends lost 4 bases and 3 bases respectively, with 19 bases between them. Germline CDR1 LGHDT, CDR2 YNNKEL (reference sequence). The CDR3 is made up of 16 amino acids. Using RNA transcripts as the source, TCR beta CDR3 regions were amplified. During a first-round RT-PCR of the TCR CDR3, the HTBI primer set was used. TCRdb passed the multiplex PCR reads through MiXCR, listing each CDR3 protein once. The sample lists about 410,000 distinct CDR3 sequences, about 14% occurring once. This chain uses TRBV3-1 with TRBJ2-7, with D possibly called TRBD1 or TRBD2 (5 bases each). The clonotype comes from a man aged 18 to 30 with Graves' ophthalmopathy. The specimen sequenced was blood. In nucleotides, the CDR3 is TGTGCCAGCAGCCCTTCGGGGTCACAGGCATACTACGAGCAGTACTTC. This encodes CASSPSGSQAYYEQYF.